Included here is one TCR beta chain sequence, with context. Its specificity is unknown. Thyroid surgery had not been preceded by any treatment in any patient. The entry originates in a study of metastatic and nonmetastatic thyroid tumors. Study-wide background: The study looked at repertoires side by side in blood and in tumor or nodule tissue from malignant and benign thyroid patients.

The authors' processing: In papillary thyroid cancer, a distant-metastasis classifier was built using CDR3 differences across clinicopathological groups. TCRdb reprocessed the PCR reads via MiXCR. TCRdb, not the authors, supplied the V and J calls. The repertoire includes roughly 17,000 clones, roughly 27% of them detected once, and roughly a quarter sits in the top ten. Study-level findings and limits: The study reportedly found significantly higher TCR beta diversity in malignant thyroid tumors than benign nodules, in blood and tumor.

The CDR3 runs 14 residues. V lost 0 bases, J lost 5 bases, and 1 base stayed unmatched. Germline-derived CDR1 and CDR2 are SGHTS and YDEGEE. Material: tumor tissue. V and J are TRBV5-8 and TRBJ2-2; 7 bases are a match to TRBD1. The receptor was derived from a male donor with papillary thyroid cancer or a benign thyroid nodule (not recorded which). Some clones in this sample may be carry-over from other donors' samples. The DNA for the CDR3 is TGTGCCAGCAGCTTGGGACAGGGAACCGGGGAGCTGTTTTTT. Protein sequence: CASSLGQGTGELFF.